This T cell receptor beta chain was identified in a study of blood T cell repertoires in COVID-19. Whole-study context: PBMCs, B-cell-depleted T cells, or T cells were the source of the cDNA or gDNA that made up the material.

Germline V CDR1 and CDR2: MGHRA, YSYEKL. This CDR3 contains 17 residues. V trimming: 3 bases; J trimming: 0 bases; junction bases outside the gene matches: 5. Original processing methods: From reference gene primer amplification, estimates of nucleated cell counts were derived. Clones were sequenced by immunoSEQ multiplex PCR, and TCRdb holds only the in-frame ones, with some missing. Clone size and V and J calls were adopted from that table, with D and trimming inferred from the DNA. The repertoire holds around 100,000 clones, with roughly 85% as singletons. Sequencing used peripheral blood. The chain links TRBV4-1 to TRBJ2-4; 10 bases agree with TRBD1. The receptor was derived from a man in his forties with acute or convalescent COVID-19. In DNA, the CDR3 is TGCGCCAGCAGCCAGGACAGGGGGTCCATAGCCAAAAACATTCAGTACTTC. Protein sequence: CASSQDRGSIAKNIQYF.